Sequencing of this T cell receptor (beta chain) was carried out in a study of shared clonotypes between healthy human individuals. The study, taken as a whole, reports: Naive CD4 clonotypes were shared across a handful of donors at 5% to 6%.

The healthy adult donors were HIV-negative and reported no recent acute infections or vaccinations. This clone has a handful of counts. Antigen specificity is unknown. Trimming removed 3 bases at V and 4 bases at J, with 16 bases between. The CDR3 totals 15 residues. The germline CDR1 and CDR2 sequences are SGDLS and YYNGEE. Libraries were prepared by immunoSEQ multiplex PCR; TCRdb keeps only in-frame clonotypes and omits some of them. The table lists 95,000 to 120,000 clones, more than 65% of them singletons. Sequences were obtained from memory CD8+ T cells sorted from blood. Subset meaning: CD45RO+ cells pooled with CCR7-negative TemRA cells. The chain employs TRBV9 and TRBJ1-2, with D perhaps TRBD1 (6 bases). The sequence was obtained from a woman aged 25 to 39 in good health. CDR3 region: CASSAWTETPYGYTF. In nucleotides, the CDR3 is TGTGCCAGCAGCGCGTGGACAGAAACTCCCTATGGCTACACCTTC.